One sample yielded the 8 T cell receptor beta chains listed below, sequenced in a study of T cell clonality in common variable immunodeficiency. Clones were sequenced by immunoSEQ multiplex PCR, and TCRdb holds only the in-frame ones, with some missing. Sampling found 40,000 or so clones, none seen once. The sequencing input was peripheral blood mononuclear cells. Every receptor here comes from a person aged 18 to 75 in good health.

This clone showed up many times. The read ends 3 residues before the CDR3 terminus; that terminus is restored from the germline J gene. The chain couples TRBV5-4 to TRBJ2-1; 8 positions match TRBD2. Trimming at V came to 2 bases and at J to 4 bases, leaving 5 bases not matched to a gene. This CDR3 is built from 15 residues. Germline V gives CDR1 SGHNT, CDR2 YYREEE (reference sequence). CDR3 amino acids: CASSFGSGTYNEQFF. Partial CDR3 DNA: TGTGCCAGCAGCTTTGGTAGCGGGACGTACAATGAG. The full variable domain, with the rest looked up from reference TRBV5-4 and TRBJ2-1, is ETGVTQSPTHLIKTRGQQVTLRCSSQSGHNTVSWYQQALGQGPQFIFQYYREEENGRGNFPPRFSGLQFPNYSSELNVNALELDDSALYLCASSFGSGTYNEQFFGPGTRLTVL.

This clone has more than one count but fewer than ten. The read halts 3 residues ahead of the CDR3 end, with the missing end drawn from the germline J gene. The rearrangement joins TRBV5-1 to TRBJ2-4; D is perhaps TRBD2 (6 bases). Looked up from germline, CDR1 is SGHRS and CDR2 is YFSETQ. The CDR3 is 14 amino acids. The CDR3 region is CASSLSSWRDGQYF. The sequenced CDR3 bases are TGCGCCAGCAGCTTGAGTAGTTGGCGGGATGGT. Complete variable domain (other parts from reference TRBV5-1 and TRBJ2-4): KAGVTQTPRYLIKTRGQQVTLSCSPISGHRSVSWYQQTPGQGLQFLFEYFSETQRNKGNFPGRFSGRQFSNSRSEMNVSTLELGDSALYLCASSLSSWRDGQYFGAGTRLSVL.

This clone appeared a few times. The read falls 3 residues short of the CDR3 end, and the missing part is taken from the germline J gene. The gene calls are TRBV18 and TRBJ1-2, with a tentative D call TRBD1 (6 bases). Germline V gene data show CDR1 as KGHSH and CDR2 as LQKENI. This CDR3 is 16 amino acids long. The CDR3 DNA, read in part, is TGTGCCAGCTCACCACTAGCGTCTAGGGGGGGCAATGAC. This codes for CASSPLASRGGND. The whole CDR3 is CASSPLASRGGNDYTF.

Many counts were recorded for this clone. The CDR3 reads CSAGTSSGRAQETQYF. Partial CDR3 DNA: TGCAGTGCTGGGACCTCTAGCGGGAGGGCGCAAGAGACC. The J gene is TRBJ2-5, the V gene TRBV20-1; 12 nucleotides align to TRBD2. The read halts 3 residues ahead of the CDR3 end, with the missing end drawn from the germline J gene. V dropped 5 bases and J dropped 2; count of bases not matched to a gene: 9. Germline V gene sequence: CDR1 DFQATT, CDR2 SNEGSKA (reference sequence). The CDR3 is 16 residues long.

This clone has at least ten counts. The missing CDR3 end, 3 residues past where the read stops, is filled in from the germline J gene. This chain links TRBV7-3 with TRBJ2-1; tentative D call: TRBD2 (6 bases). Germline CDR1 and CDR2: SGHTA and FQGTGA. Trimming left V 2 bases short and J 6 bases short, with 14 bases between. This CDR3 region has 15 residues. The sequenced CDR3 bases are TGTGCCAGCAGCTTATTTGGCGGGAACCCCAATGAG. It translates to CASSLFGGNPNE. The complete CDR3 protein is CASSLFGGNPNEQFF.

The table lists this clone with a few counts. The CDR3 end is not reached by the read, which stops 3 residues before it; the germline J gene fills it in. This chain uses TRBV7-2 with TRBJ2-4, with TRBD1 matching over 7 bases. Germline V CDR1 and CDR2: SGHTA, FQGNSA. CDR3 length: 13 amino acids. Here the CDR3 reads CASNARGRLGQYF. The DNA read from the CDR3 is TGTGCCAGCAACGCGAGGGGGCGGTTAGGT.

This clone has a count of ten or more. The CDR3 end is not reached by the read, which stops 3 residues before it; the germline J gene fills it in. The V and J genes are TRBV4-2 and TRBJ2-3; 7 bases are shared with TRBD1. The CDR3 is 17 amino acids. CDR1 and CDR2 from the germline V gene are LGHNA and YNFKEQ. The V segment lost 1 base and the J segment 1 base; nucleotides outside the gene matches: 8. CDR3 protein: CASSQAVKGAGTDTQYF. Incomplete CDR3 DNA: TGTGCCAGCAGCCAAGCGGTAAAGGGGGCGGGCACAGATACG.

This clone was detected many times. The read terminates 3 residues ahead of where the CDR3 ends, so the germline J gene completes it. This chain connects TRBV19 to TRBJ2-1; 7 bases map to TRBD1. V lost 5 bases to trimming and J lost 2 bases; unmatched junction nucleotides: 6. The germline CDR1 and CDR2 sequences are LNHDA and SQIVND (reference sequence). The CDR3 sequence is 15 residues long. CDR3 protein: CASSDGQATYNEQFF. Incomplete CDR3 DNA: TGTGCCAGTAGTGACGGACAGGCTACCTACAATGAG.